The 22 T cell receptor beta chains listed next were all sequenced from one sample in a study of cytomegalovirus exposure and HLA in healthy donors. PCR involved 60 Vbeta and 13 Jbeta primers. Generated by immunoSEQ multiplex PCR, the TCRdb table keeps only in-frame clones and is missing some. The data show fewer than 200,000 clones, with around 83% seen just once and about 1.5% held by the top ten. Sequences were obtained from PBMCs. The receptors were gathered from a woman younger than 30 in good health and CMV-seronegative.

The J gene is TRBJ2-2, the V gene TRBV19, with 8 bases fitting TRBD2. The CDR3 contains 14 residues. J lost 0 bases, V lost 11 bases, and 5 bases had no gene match. Germline CDR1 and CDR2: LNHDA and SQIVND (reference sequence). For the CDR3, the DNA is TGTGCCCATTCTAGCGGGCCGAACACCGGGGAGCTGTTTTTT. Protein product: CAHSSGPNTGELFF.

The V and J genes are TRBV6-1 and TRBJ1-2, with TRBD1 as a possible D gene (5 bases). Trimming took off 2 bases at V and 2 bases at J, with 9 bases between the two ends. Germline V gene lookup returns CDR1 MNHNS and CDR2 SASEGT. This CDR3 region has 14 residues. CDR3 protein: CASSENRGNYGYTF. CDR3 sequence (DNA): TGTGCCAGCAGTGAAAATAGGGGCAACTATGGCTACACCTTC.

The chain combines TRBV7-2 with TRBJ1-2, with D possibly matching TRBD1 (5 bases). Germline V gene data show CDR1 as SGHTA and CDR2 as FQGNSA. The CDR3 consists of 15 residues. V was trimmed by 1 base and J by 8 bases, leaving 17 bases between them. The CDR3 DNA reads as TGTGCCAGCAGCTTAGTCCTTCAGGGAGGTCGGGGCTACACCTTC. Protein product: CASSLVLQGGRGYTF. The whole variable domain, filled in from reference TRBV7-2 and TRBJ1-2, reads GAGVSQSPSNKVTEKGKDVELRCDPISGHTALYWYRQSLGQGLEFLIYFQGNSAPDKSGLPSDRFSAERTGGSVSTLTIQRTQQEDSAVYLCASSLVLQGGRGYTFGSGTRLTVV.

The V call is TRBV27, the J call TRBJ2-1; D is uncertain. In germline, CDR1 is MNHEY, CDR2 SMNVEV (reference sequence). This CDR3 has 12 amino acids. V was cut by 4 bases and J by 8 bases, with 9 bases left in between. In nucleotides, the CDR3 is TGTGCCAGCAGTTCGGTCGTCGATGAGCAGTTCTTC. The encoded protein is CASSSVVDEQFF.

The chain links TRBV5-1 to TRBJ1-3; D is unresolved. This CDR3 has 16 residues. CDR1 SGHRS and CDR2 YFSETQ come from the germline V gene. V was pared by 0 bases and J by 0 bases, with 10 bases between. The CDR3, as DNA: TGCGCCAGCAGCTTGGGAGACACTTACTCTGGAAACACCATATATTTT. It is translated as CASSLGDTYSGNTIYF.

The sample holds a few counts of this clone. The chain is built from TRBV28 and TRBJ1-1; 10 bases fit TRBD1. V was pared by 3 bases and J by 1 base, with 8 bases of the junction left unmatched. The CDR3 spans 17 residues. Germline-derived CDR1 and CDR2 are MDHEN and SYDVKM. CDR3 loop: CASSFVGQGRENTEAFF. The DNA of the CDR3 is TGTGCCAGCAGTTTTGTGGGACAGGGGAGGGAGAACACTGAAGCTTTCTTT.

The rearrangement links TRBV28 to TRBJ2-5, with D tentatively TRBD1 (6 bases). Trimming removed 6 bases at V and 5 bases at J, with 16 bases between. This CDR3 has 14 residues. Germline V gives CDR1 MDHEN, CDR2 SYDVKM. The CDR3: CASRTSGAWETQYF. In DNA form, the CDR3 reads TGTGCCAGCAGGACTTCAGGGGCTTGGGAGACCCAGTACTTC.

The rearrangement links TRBV7-8 to TRBJ2-1; the match to TRBD2 covers 10 bases. The CDR3 length is 15 residues. The V and J ends lost 1 base and 5 bases, in that order; junction bases with no gene match: 2. Germline V CDR1 and CDR2: SGHVS, FQNEAQ. The CDR3: CASSLGLAGDNEQFF. Written as DNA, the CDR3 is TGTGCCAGCAGCTTAGGGCTAGCGGGAGACAATGAGCAGTTCTTC. Complete variable domain (other parts from reference TRBV7-8 and TRBJ2-1): GAGVSQSPRYKVAKRGQDVALRCDPISGHVSLFWYQQALGQGPEFLTYFQNEAQLDKSGLPSDRFFAERPEGSVSTLKIQRTQQEDSAVYLCASSLGLAGDNEQFFGPGTRLTVL.

V usage is TRBV28 and J usage is TRBJ2-1; possibly TRBD1 for D (6 bases). V lost 2 bases and J 5 bases, leaving 19 bases between the germline ends. CDR3 length: 17 amino acids. The germline CDR1 and CDR2 sequences are MDHEN and SYDVKM. CDR3 DNA sequence: TGTGCCAGCAGTTTAGGGGGCGAGGCCCCACACCACAATGAGCAGTTCTTC. Translated: CASSLGGEAPHHNEQFF. The full variable domain, rest sourced from reference TRBV28 and TRBJ2-1, is DVKVTQSSRYLVKRTGEKVFLECVQDMDHENMFWYRQDPGLGLRLIYFSYDVKMKEKGDIPEGYSVSREKKERFSLILESASTNQTSMYLCASSLGGEAPHHNEQFFGPGTRLTVL.

The V call is TRBV28, the J call TRBJ2-1; 8 bases are shared with TRBD2. Germline CDR1 MDHEN, CDR2 SYDVKM. The CDR3 has 15 amino acids. Trimming removed 7 bases from V and 10 bases from J; junction bases left unmatched: 15. The CDR3 DNA sequence: TGTGCCAGCAATGTGCCCGTTAGCGGGAAATTAGAGCAGTTCTTC. Amino acid sequence: CASNVPVSGKLEQFF.

The chain couples TRBV5-6 to TRBJ2-1, with TRBD1 matching over 9 bases. CDR3 length: 15 amino acids. Trimming cost V 2 bases and J 9 bases; bases outside gene matches: 9. Germline loops: CDR1 SGHDT, CDR2 YYEEEE. CDR3 amino acids: CASSLGQGRASEQFF. For the CDR3, the DNA is TGTGCCAGCAGCTTAGGACAGGGGAGGGCGAGTGAGCAGTTCTTC. The variable domain in full, completed from reference TRBV5-6 and TRBJ2-1, reads DAGVTQSPTHLIKTRGQQVTLRCSPKSGHDTVSWYQQALGQGPQFIFQYYEEEERQRGNFPDRFSGHQFPNYSSELNVNALLLGDSALYLCASSLGQGRASEQFFGPGTRLTVL.

The genes are TRBV7-2 and TRBJ1-4; D gene uncertain. This CDR3 region has 14 residues. Per germline, CDR1 SGHTA and CDR2 FQGNSA. V was pared by 0 bases and J by 4 bases, with 6 bases between. The CDR3 DNA reads TGTGCCAGCAGCTTAGCCGGGGTTAATGAAAAACTGTTTTTT. This encodes CASSLAGVNEKLFF. Full variable domain (missing parts from reference TRBV7-2 and TRBJ1-4): GAGVSQSPSNKVTEKGKDVELRCDPISGHTALYWYRQSLGQGLEFLIYFQGNSAPDKSGLPSDRFSAERTGGSVSTLTIQRTQQEDSAVYLCASSLAGVNEKLFFGSGTQLSVL.

This chain uses TRBV9 with TRBJ2-7, with 12 positions matching TRBD2. With 3 bases clipped from V and 2 bases from J, the junction kept 3 bases outside the gene matches. The CDR3 is made up of 15 amino acids. Germline-derived CDR1 and CDR2 are SGDLS and YYNGEE. For the CDR3, the DNA is TGTGCCAGCAGCGATGGGACTAGCGGGCCCTACGAGCAGTACTTC. It encodes CASSDGTSGPYEQYF.

The chain carries TRBV27 and TRBJ2-5, with D maybe TRBD2 (6 bases). Trimming pared 3 bases from V and 1 base from J, leaving 12 bases between. Germline V gene sequence: CDR1 MNHEY, CDR2 SMNVEV (reference sequence). This CDR3 contains 15 residues. The CDR3 here is CASSFFGGSQETQYF. The CDR3, as DNA: TGTGCCAGCAGTTTTTTTGGAGGGAGCCAAGAGACCCAGTACTTC.

This chain connects TRBV11-3 to TRBJ1-1; 11 bases are a match to TRBD1. J gave up 6 bases and V 5 bases, and 5 bases lay outside the gene matches. This CDR3 is built from 14 residues. CDR1 SGHNT and CDR2 YENEEA come from the germline V gene. CDR3 nucleotides: TGTGCCAGCAGCGGGACAGGGGGACGTCCTGAAGCTTTCTTT. As protein: CASSGTGGRPEAFF.

J is TRBJ2-5 and V is TRBV5-6; 9 bases fit TRBD1. Germline values: CDR1 SGHDT, CDR2 YYEEEE. This CDR3 spans 13 amino acids. Trimming removed 6 bases from V and 7 bases from J; junction bases left unmatched: 7. In DNA, the CDR3 is TGTGCCAGCACCGGGACAGGGATGGGGACCCAGTACTTC. Amino acids: CASTGTGMGTQYF.

The V call is TRBV25-1, the J call TRBJ2-6, with a tentative D call TRBD1 (5 bases). V was cut by 1 base and J by 2 bases, with 12 bases left in between. Germline V gene data show CDR1 as MGHDK and CDR2 as SYGVNS. This CDR3 is 17 amino acids long. This CDR3 is CASSEWEGAAGANVLTF. The CDR3 coding sequence is TGTGCCAGCAGTGAATGGGAAGGGGCAGCTGGGGCCAACGTCCTGACTTTC. Full variable domain (outside the CDR3, taken from reference TRBV25-1 and TRBJ2-6): EADIYQTPRYLVIGTGKKITLECSQTMGHDKMYWYQQDPGMELHLIHYSYGVNSTEKGDLSSESTVSRIRTEHFPLTLESARPSHTSQYLCASSEWEGAAGANVLTFGAGSRLTVL.

This chain uses TRBV11-3 with TRBJ2-3; TRBD1 is a possible D gene (5 bases). The CDR3 is 15 amino acids. The germline V and J ends were trimmed by 3 bases and 3 bases, with 13 bases remaining between them. Germline assignment: CDR1 SGHNT and CDR2 YENEEA. The CDR3 DNA reads TGTGCCAGCAGCTTGGCAGGGAAGAGTACAGATACGCAGTATTTT. Amino acid sequence: CASSLAGKSTDTQYF.

The chain is built from TRBV7-6 and TRBJ1-3; 8 nucleotides align to TRBD1. The CDR3 length is 14 residues. Germline CDR1 SGHVS, CDR2 FNYEAQ. The CDR3: CVVESQGDENTIYF. In nucleotides, the CDR3 is TGTGTCGTAGAGTCACAGGGGGACGAAAACACCATATATTTT.

The chain couples TRBV11-3 to TRBJ2-5; D gene uncertain. V lost 2 bases and J 1 base, leaving 17 bases between the germline ends. The CDR3 has 17 amino acids. CDR1 and CDR2 (germline): SGHNT, YENEEA. In nucleotides, the CDR3 is TGTGCCAGCAGCTTATTTCCGGAGTTCGCCTCCCAAGAGACCCAGTACTTC. It codes for CASSLFPEFASQETQYF. The variable domain in full, with the rest retrieved from reference TRBV11-3 and TRBJ2-5, is EAGVVQSPRYKIIEKKQPVAFWCNPISGHNTLYWYLQNLGQGPELLIRYENEEAVDDSQLPKDRFSAERLKGVDSTLKIQPAELGDSAVYLCASSLFPEFASQETQYFGPGTRLLVL.

The rearrangement joins TRBV4-3 to TRBJ1-2; 11 nucleotides match TRBD1. The CDR3 has 16 amino acids. V lost 4 bases and J lost 1; bases outside the gene matches: 5. Germline lookup yields CDR1 LGHNA and CDR2 YSLEER. In DNA form, the CDR3 reads TGCGCCAGCAGCCGCCGGACAGGGGGCGTTAACTATGGCTACACCTTC. Protein product: CASSRRTGGVNYGYTF.

The rearrangement links TRBV9 to TRBJ2-1; D is perhaps TRBD2 (5 bases). The germline V gene encodes CDR1 SGDLS and CDR2 YYNGEE. V was clipped by 0 bases and J by 6 bases, with 10 bases between them. This CDR3 region has 14 residues. CDR3 sequence (DNA): TGTGCCAGCAGCGTAGGCCGCGGGCCCAATGAGCAGTTCTTC. Amino acids: CASSVGRGPNEQFF.